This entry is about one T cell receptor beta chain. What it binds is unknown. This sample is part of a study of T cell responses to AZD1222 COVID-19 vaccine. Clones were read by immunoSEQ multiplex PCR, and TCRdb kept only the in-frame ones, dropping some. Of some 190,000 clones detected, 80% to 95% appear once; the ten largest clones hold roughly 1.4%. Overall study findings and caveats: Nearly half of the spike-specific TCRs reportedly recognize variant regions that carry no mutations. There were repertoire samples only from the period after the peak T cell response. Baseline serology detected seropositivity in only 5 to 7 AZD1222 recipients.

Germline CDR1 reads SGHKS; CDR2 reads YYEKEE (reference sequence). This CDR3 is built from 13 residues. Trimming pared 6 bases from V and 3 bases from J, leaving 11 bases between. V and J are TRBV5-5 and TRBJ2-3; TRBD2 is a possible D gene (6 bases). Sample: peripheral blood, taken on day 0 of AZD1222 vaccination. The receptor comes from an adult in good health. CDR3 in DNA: TGTGCCAGCACCCGGGACTCAACAGATACGCAGTATTTT. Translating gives CASTRDSTDTQYF.